The T cell receptor beta chain described here comes from a study of blood T cell repertoires in COVID-19. Study information: COVID-19 samples collected from the United States, Italy and Spain covered acute and convalescent phases. PBMCs, B-cell-depleted T cells, or T cells were the source of the cDNA or gDNA that made up the material.

Per the study methods: By means of reference gene primer amplification, nucleated cell counts were estimated. The data were produced by immunoSEQ multiplex PCR, yet TCRdb's version contains in-frame clones alone and is incomplete. Clone size and V and J calls were adopted from that table, with D and trimming inferred from the DNA. The profile shows about 130,000 clones, 84% of them singletons. CDR1 and CDR2 from the germline V gene are SGHRS and YFSETQ. The ends lost 7 bases at V and 2 bases at J; junction bases unmatched: 10. CDR3 length: 15 amino acids. This TCR was sampled from a woman in her twenties or thirties who had recovered from COVID-19. What was sequenced was peripheral blood. V is TRBV5-1 and J is TRBJ2-3, with TRBD2 identical over 7 bases. The CDR3: CASCRGAGNTDTQYF. The CDR3, as DNA: TGCGCCAGCTGTCGGGGAGCGGGGAACACAGATACGCAGTATTTT.